A selection of T cell receptor beta chains follows, all from one sample in a study of shared T cell receptors in the human thymus. The protocol was immunoSEQ multiplex PCR, while the TCRdb copy is restricted to in-frame clones and leaves out a portion. The table includes approximately 490,000 clones, 75% to 85% detected once. Another study also made use of these data, one on human thymus T cells.

Specimen: thymocytes. These receptors originate from a boy under two years old with a congenital heart defect. The CDR3 runs from the conserved cysteine through the conserved F or W. D genes are given only for firm matches. Expanded clones are given a class, and other clones once, few, many or no size at all.

cdr3_aa	cdr3_nt	v_call	j_call	clone_size	d_call
CASSFWVAGQTSGLYEQYF	TGTGCCAGCAGTTTCTGGGTTGCAGGGCAGACTAGCGGGCTCTACGAGCAGTACTTC	TRBV28	TRBJ2-7	.	TRBD2
CASSRWEHGTDTQYF	TGTGCCAGCAGCCGCTGGGAGCACGGCACAGATACGCAGTATTTT	TRBV5-6	TRBJ2-3	.	.
CASSVSSGGGIYEQYF	TGTGCCAGCAGCGTCTCCTCCGGGGGGGGGATCTACGAGCAGTACTTC	TRBV7-9	TRBJ2-7	few	TRBD2
CASGLPPSRNYEQYF	TGTGCTAGTGGTTTGCCCCCTAGCAGGAACTACGAGCAGTACTTC	TRBV12-5	TRBJ2-7	.	.
CASSWGGANSNQPQHF	TGTGCCAGCAGCTGGGGGGGGGCTAATAGCAATCAGCCCCAGCATTTT	TRBV27	TRBJ1-5	.	.
CAISFRDSDGYTF	TGTGCCATCAGTTTCCGGGACAGCGATGGCTACACCTTC	TRBV10-3	TRBJ1-2	.	TRBD1
CASSSPGERLEQYF	TGTGCCAGCAGTTCTCCCGGGGAGCGGCTCGAGCAGTACTTC	TRBV27	TRBJ2-7	.	.
CSAMTGQKETQYF	TGCAGCGCTATGACTGGACAAAAAGAGACCCAGTACTTC	TRBV29-1	TRBJ2-5	few	.
CASSPGQPPGYGYTF	TGTGCCAGCTCACCTGGACAGCCCCCTGGCTATGGCTACACCTTC	TRBV18	TRBJ1-2	.	.
CASSQVSGESGANVLTF	TGCGCCAGCAGCCAAGTCTCAGGGGAATCTGGGGCCAACGTCCTGACTTTC	TRBV4-3	TRBJ2-6	.	.
CASSFIVSGGPSYEQYF	TGTGCCAGCAGCTTTATAGTCTCGGGGGGCCCCTCCTACGAGCAGTACTTC	TRBV11-2	TRBJ2-7	.	.
CASSLGQDRDEEAFF	TGTGCCAGCAGCCTAGGACAGGACCGCGATGAGGAAGCTTTCTTT	TRBV7-9	TRBJ1-1	few	TRBD1
CASSLRLVYEQYF	TGTGCCAGCAGCCTCCGGTTGGTATACGAGCAGTACTTC	TRBV5-5	TRBJ2-7	.	.
CASSFLARETQYF	TGTGCCAGCAGCTTTCTAGCTAGGGAGACCCAGTACTTC	TRBV7-2	TRBJ2-5	once	.
CSVGDRVRLQPQHF	TGCAGCGTTGGAGACAGGGTAAGACTTCAGCCCCAGCATTTT	TRBV29-1	TRBJ1-5	once	TRBD1
CASSPNSDIYEQYF	TGTGCCAGCAGCCCAAACTCCGACATCTACGAGCAGTACTTC	TRBV9	TRBJ2-7	.	.
CASSVLAGEVRSETQYF	TGTGCCAGCAGCGTTCTAGCGGGAGAGGTGAGGTCAGAGACCCAGTACTTC	TRBV2	TRBJ2-5	.	TRBD2
CASSLDGAAYEQYF	TGCGCCAGCAGCTTGGATGGGGCCGCCTACGAGCAGTACTTC	TRBV5-1	TRBJ2-7	.	.
CASSLNLIDSSGNEQFF	TGTGCCAGCAGCTTAAATTTGATCGACTCCTCGGGCAATGAGCAGTTCTTC	TRBV7-6	TRBJ2-1	.	.
CASSSREEDGYTF	TGTGCCAGCAGCTCCAGGGAGGAGGATGGCTACACCTTC	TRBV5-4	TRBJ1-2	.	.
CASSSASGTGTYEQYF	TGTGCCAGCAGCTCGGCCTCCGGGACAGGGACCTACGAGCAGTACTTC	TRBV11-3	TRBJ2-7	.	TRBD1
CASTSGMTDTQYF	TGCGCCAGCACTAGCGGGATGACAGATACGCAGTATTTT	TRBV5-1	TRBJ2-3	.	TRBD2
CASSRGGSDYGYTF	TGTGCCAGCAGCAGGGGGGGTTCGGACTATGGCTACACCTTC	TRBV9	TRBJ1-2	.	.
CATDSPRTDTQYF	TGTGCCACCGACTCCCCTCGGACAGATACGCAGTATTTT	TRBV28	TRBJ2-3	.	.